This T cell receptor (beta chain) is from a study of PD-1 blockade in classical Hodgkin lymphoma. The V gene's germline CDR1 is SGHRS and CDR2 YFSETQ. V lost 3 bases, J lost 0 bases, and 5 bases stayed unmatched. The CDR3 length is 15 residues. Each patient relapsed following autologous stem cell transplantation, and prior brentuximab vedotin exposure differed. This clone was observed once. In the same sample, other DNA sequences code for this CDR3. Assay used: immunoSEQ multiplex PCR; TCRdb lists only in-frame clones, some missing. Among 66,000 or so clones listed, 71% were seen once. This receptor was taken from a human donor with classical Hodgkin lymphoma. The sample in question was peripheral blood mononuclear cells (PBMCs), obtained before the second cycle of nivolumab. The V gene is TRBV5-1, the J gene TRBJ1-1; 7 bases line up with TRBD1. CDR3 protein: CASSSMTGLNTEAFF. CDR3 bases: TGCGCCAGCAGCTCAATGACAGGGCTGAACACTGAAGCTTTCTTT. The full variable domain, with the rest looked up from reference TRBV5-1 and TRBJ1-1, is KAGVTQTPRYLIKTRGQQVTLSCSPISGHRSVSWYQQTPGQGLQFLFEYFSETQRNKGNFPGRFSGRQFSNSRSEMNVSTLELGDSALYLCASSSMTGLNTEAFFGQGTRLTVV.